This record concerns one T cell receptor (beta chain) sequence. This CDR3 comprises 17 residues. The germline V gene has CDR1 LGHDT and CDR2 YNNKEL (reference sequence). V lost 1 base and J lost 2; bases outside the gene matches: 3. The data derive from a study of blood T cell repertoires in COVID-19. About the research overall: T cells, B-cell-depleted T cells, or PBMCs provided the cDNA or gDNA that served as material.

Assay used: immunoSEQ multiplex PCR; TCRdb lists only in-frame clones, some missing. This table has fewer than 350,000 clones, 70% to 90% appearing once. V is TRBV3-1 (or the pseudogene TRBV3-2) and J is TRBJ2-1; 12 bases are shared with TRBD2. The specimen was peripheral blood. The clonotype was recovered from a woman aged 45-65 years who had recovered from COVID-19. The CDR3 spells CASSQVLAGGAYNEQFF. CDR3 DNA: TGTGCCAGCAGCCAAGTGCTAGCGGGAGGGGCCTACAATGAGCAGTTCTTC.